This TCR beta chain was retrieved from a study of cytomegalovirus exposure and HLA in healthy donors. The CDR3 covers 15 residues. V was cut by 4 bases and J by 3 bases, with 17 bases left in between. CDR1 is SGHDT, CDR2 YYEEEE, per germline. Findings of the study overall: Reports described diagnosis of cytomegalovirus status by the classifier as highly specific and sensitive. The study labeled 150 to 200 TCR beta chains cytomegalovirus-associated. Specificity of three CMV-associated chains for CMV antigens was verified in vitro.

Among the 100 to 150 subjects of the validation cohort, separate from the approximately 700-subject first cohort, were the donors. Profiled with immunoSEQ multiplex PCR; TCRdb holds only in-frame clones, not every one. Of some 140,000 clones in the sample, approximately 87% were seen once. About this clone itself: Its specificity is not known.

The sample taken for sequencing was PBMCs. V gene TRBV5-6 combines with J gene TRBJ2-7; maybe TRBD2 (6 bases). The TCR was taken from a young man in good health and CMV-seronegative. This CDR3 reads CASSPLGRGFYEQYF. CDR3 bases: TGTGCCAGCAGCCCACTGGGGCGGGGATTCTACGAGCAGTACTTC.